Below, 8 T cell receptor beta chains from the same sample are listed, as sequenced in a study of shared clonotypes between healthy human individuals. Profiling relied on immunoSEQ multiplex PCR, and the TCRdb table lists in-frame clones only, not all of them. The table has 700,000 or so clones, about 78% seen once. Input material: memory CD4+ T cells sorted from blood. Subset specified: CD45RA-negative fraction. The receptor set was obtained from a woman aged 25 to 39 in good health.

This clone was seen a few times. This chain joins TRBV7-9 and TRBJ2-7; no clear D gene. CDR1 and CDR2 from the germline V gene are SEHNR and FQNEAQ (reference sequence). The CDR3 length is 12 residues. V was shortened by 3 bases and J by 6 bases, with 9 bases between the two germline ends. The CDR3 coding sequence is TGTGCCAGCAGCTTCGACCCCCTCGAGCAGTACTTC. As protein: CASSFDPLEQYF.

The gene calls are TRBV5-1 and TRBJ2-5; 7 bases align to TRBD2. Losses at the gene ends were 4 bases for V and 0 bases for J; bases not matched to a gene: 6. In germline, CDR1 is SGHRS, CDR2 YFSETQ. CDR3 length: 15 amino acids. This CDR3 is CASSKLLADQETQYF. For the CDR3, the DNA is TGCGCCAGCAGCAAGCTTCTAGCGGACCAAGAGACCCAGTACTTC.

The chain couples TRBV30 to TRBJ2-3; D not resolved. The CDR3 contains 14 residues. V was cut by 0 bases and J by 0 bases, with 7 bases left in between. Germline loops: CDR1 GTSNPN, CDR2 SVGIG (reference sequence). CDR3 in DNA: TGTGCCTGGAGTGTACAGTCTAGCACAGATACGCAGTATTTT. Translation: CAWSVQSSTDTQYF.

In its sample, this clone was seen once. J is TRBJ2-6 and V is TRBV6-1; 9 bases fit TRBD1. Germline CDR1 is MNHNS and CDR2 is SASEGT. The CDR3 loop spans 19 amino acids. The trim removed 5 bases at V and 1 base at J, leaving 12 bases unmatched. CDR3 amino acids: CASSQVTGGLGSGANVLTF. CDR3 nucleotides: TGTGCCAGCAGTCAAGTGACAGGGGGATTAGGTTCTGGGGCCAACGTCCTGACTTTC.

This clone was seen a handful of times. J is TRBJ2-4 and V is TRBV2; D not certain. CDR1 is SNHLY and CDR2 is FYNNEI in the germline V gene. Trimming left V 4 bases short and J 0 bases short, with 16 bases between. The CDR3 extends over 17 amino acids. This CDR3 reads CASSAGWPLLAKNIQYF. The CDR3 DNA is TGTGCCAGCAGTGCTGGGTGGCCATTGCTAGCCAAAAACATTCAGTACTTC.

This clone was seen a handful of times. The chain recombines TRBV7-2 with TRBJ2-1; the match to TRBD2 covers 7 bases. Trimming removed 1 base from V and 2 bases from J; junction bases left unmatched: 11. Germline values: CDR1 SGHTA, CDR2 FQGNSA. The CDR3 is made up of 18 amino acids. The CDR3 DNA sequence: TGTGCCAGCAGCTTAGGCCTAGCGGTTACCTTGACCTACAATGAGCAGTTCTTC. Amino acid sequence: CASSLGLAVTLTYNEQFF.

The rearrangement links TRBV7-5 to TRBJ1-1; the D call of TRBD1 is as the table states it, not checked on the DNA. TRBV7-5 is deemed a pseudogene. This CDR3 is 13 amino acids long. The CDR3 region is CVRSPHMNTEAFF. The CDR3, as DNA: TGTGTCAGAAGCCCTCACATGAACACTGAAGCTTTCTTT.

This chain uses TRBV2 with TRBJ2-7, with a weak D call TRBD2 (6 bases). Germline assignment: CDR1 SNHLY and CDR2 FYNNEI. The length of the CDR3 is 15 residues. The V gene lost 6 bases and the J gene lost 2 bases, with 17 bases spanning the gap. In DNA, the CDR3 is TGTGCCAGCAGCCAAGGGTTCCAGCGGGCCTACGAGCAGTACTTC. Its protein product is CASSQGFQRAYEQYF.